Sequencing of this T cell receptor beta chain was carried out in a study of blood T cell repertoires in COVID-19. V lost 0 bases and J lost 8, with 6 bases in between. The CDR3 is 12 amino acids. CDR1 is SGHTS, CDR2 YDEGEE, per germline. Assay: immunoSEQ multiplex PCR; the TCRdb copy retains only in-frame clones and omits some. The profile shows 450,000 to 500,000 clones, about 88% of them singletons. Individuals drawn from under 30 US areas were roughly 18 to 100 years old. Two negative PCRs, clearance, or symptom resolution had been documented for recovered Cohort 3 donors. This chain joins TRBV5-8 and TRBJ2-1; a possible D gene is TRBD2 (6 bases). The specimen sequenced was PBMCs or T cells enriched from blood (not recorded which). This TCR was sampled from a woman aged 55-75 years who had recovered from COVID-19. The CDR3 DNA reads TGTGCCAGCAGCTTGGGACTAGATGAGCAGTTCTTC. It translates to CASSLGLDEQFF.